The present entry profiles one T cell receptor beta chain with its context. Antigen specificity is unknown. These data come from a study of PD-1 blockade in classical Hodgkin lymphoma. Study-wide points: Later analyses included only patients treated at least 1 year post-ASCT.

Each and every patient relapsed after autologous stem cell transplantation, and patients got differing brentuximab vedotin exposure. Profiled with immunoSEQ multiplex PCR; TCRdb holds only in-frame clones, not every one. The sample shows about 26,000 clones, almost 85% of them seen only once. Germline CDR1 and CDR2: ENHRY and SYGVKD. V was clipped by 6 bases and J by 3 bases; unmatched bases: 9. The CDR3 is 15 amino acids. The sequence was obtained from a human donor with classical Hodgkin lymphoma. V is TRBV10-3 and J is TRBJ2-3; 7 positions agree with TRBD2. The sequenced sample was peripheral blood mononuclear cells (PBMCs), obtained before the second cycle of nivolumab. CDR3 sequence reads: CAISGTTFRTDTQYF. CDR3 coding DNA: TGTGCCATCAGCGGGACTACCTTTCGAACAGATACGCAGTATTTT.